A selection of T cell receptor beta chains follows, all from one sample in a study of T cell changes during pregnancy in multiple sclerosis. Sequencing used immunoSEQ multiplex PCR; TCRdb keeps in-frame clones, though not all of them. The data hold tens of thousands of clones, with approximately 91% observed a single time. Material: peripheral blood, obtained in the third trimester of pregnancy. Every receptor here comes from a female donor with multiple sclerosis, enrolled in a pregnancy study. Both conserved end residues are part of each CDR3.

j_call v_call cdr3_length cdr3_aa
TRBJ2-7 TRBV4-1 14 CASSLARHASEQYF
TRBJ1-5 TRBV6-4 9 CASSGTGHF
TRBJ2-5 TRBV12-5 17 CASGPSGGGGAGETQYF
TRBJ2-3 TRBV5-1 14 CASSQGHSTDTQYF
TRBJ2-1 TRBV5-1 15 CASSQGTRTKAEQFF
TRBJ1-1 TRBV7-3 16 CASSPGGGKVNTEAFF
TRBJ2-7 TRBV18 14 CASSPGRGRGEQYF
TRBJ2-3 TRBV7-8 14 CASSYRDYTDTQYF
TRBJ2-7 TRBV6-1 14 CASSEGTSSHEQYF
TRBJ1-1 TRBV10-3 17 CAISEPSGGSTGTEAFF
TRBJ1-5 TRBV30 16 CAWSVGRHIGDQPQHF
TRBJ1-3 TRBV2 16 CASSRDRTFSGNTIYF
TRBJ1-5 TRBV6-1 15 CASSEEEGGNQPQHF
TRBJ2-7 TRBV14 18 CASSPSRSTRRSSYEQYF
TRBJ1-1 TRBV11-2 13 CASSLEGGSDAFF
TRBJ1-2 TRBV9 17 CASSGGVGGSSNYGYTF
TRBJ1-1 TRBV7-9 13 CAGRDSTFTEAFF
TRBJ2-6 TRBV15 15 CATKRGMAGANVLTF
TRBJ2-5 TRBV2 13 CASIPGGYETQYF
TRBJ2-6 TRBV19 15 CASSMRRAGANVLTF
TRBJ2-7 TRBV4-3 13 CASSQVLDREPYF
TRBJ1-4 TRBV5-1 14 CASSWGVTNEKLFF
TRBJ1-1 TRBV2 10 CASGHTEAFF
TRBJ1-1 TRBV27 14 CASSFLGQITEAFF
TRBJ2-1 TRBV4-1 17 CASSQGWVSGSRNEQFF
TRBJ2-7 TRBV6-5 14 CASSYPGQGGEQYF
TRBJ2-4 TRBV6-6 15 CASSPGRVAKNIQYF
TRBJ2-2 TRBV11-1 16 CASSRISTGRTGELFF
TRBJ2-7 TRBV7-8 15 CASSLSEGTGYEQYF
TRBJ2-7 TRBV4-1 16 CASSQDRDRGPYEQYF
TRBJ2-7 TRBV6-1 13 CASSAGRSYEQYF
TRBJ2-1 TRBV19 13 CASSTPHGGEQFF
TRBJ2-1 TRBV13 15 CASSTTSGANNEQFF
TRBJ2-3 TRBV11-2 16 CASSFTGTPSTDTQYF
TRBJ2-5 TRBV6-4 14 CASSEGGGSETQYF
TRBJ2-1 TRBV10-2 13 CASSESAGTVQFF